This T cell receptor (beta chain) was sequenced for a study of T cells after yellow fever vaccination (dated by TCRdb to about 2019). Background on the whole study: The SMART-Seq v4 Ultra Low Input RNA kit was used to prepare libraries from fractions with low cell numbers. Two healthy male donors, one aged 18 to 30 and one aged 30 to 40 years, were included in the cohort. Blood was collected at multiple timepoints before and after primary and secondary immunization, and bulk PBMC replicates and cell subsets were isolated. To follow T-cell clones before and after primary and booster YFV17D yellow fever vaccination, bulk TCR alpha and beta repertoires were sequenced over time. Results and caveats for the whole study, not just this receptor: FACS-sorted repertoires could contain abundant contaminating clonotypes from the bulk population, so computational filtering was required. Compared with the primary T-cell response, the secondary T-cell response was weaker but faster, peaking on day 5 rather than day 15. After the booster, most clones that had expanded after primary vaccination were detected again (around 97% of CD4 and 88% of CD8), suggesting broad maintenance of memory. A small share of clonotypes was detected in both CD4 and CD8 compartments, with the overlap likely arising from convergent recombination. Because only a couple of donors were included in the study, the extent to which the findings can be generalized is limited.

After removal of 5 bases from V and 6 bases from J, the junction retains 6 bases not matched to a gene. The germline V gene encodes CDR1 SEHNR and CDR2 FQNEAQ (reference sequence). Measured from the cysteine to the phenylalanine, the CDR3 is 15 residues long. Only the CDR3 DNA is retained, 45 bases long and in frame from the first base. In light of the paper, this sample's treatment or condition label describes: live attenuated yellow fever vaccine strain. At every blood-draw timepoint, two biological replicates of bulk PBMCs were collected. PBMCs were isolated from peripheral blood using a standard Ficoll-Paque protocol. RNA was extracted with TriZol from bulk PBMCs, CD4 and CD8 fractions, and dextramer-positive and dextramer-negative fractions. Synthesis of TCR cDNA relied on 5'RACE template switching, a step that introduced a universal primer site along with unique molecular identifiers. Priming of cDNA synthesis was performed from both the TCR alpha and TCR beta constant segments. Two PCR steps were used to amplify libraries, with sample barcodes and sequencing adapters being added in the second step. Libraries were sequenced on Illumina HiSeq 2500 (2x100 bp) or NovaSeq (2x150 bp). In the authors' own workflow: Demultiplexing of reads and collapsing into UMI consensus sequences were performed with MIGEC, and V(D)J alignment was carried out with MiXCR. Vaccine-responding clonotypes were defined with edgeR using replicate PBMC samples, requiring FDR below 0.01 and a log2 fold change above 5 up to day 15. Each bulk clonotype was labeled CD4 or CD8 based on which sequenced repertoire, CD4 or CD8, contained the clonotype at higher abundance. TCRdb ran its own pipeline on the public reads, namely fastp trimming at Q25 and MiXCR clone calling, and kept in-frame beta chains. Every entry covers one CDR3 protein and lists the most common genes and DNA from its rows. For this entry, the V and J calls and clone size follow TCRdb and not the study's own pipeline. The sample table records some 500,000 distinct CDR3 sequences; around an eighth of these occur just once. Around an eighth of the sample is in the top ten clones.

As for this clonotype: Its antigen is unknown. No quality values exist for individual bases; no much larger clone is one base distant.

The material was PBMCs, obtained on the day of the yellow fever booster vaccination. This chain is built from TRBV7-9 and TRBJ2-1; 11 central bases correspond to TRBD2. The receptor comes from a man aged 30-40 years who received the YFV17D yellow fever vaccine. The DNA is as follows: TGTGCCAGCAGCGTCGGGACTAGCGGCACCAATGAGCAGTTCTTC. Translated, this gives CASSVGTSGTNEQFF.